These 10 T cell receptor beta chains share one sample of origin, sequenced in a study of T cell responses to AZD1222 COVID-19 vaccine. Libraries were prepared by immunoSEQ multiplex PCR; TCRdb keeps only in-frame clonotypes and omits some of them. Of some 100,000 clones in the sample, over 75% were seen once. Source: peripheral blood, taken 28 days after the second AZD1222 dose. The receptors stem from an adult who received the AZD1222 COVID-19 vaccine.

The chain uses TRBV3-1 (or the pseudogene TRBV3-2) and TRBJ2-4; D not resolved. CDR1 LGHDT and CDR2 YNNKEL come from the germline V gene (reference sequence). The CDR3 has 16 amino acids. Trimming took off 0 bases at V and 2 bases at J, with 11 bases between the two ends. This chain's CDR3 is CASSQEATAPKNIQYF. CDR3 in DNA: TGTGCCAGCAGCCAAGAAGCAACAGCTCCCAAAAACATTCAGTACTTC.

The chain has TRBV12-5 and TRBJ2-6; TRBD1 might be the D (5 bases). Germline loops: CDR1 LGHNT, CDR2 FRNRAP. The CDR3 runs 15 residues. Trimming cost V 6 bases and J 5 bases, with 14 bases left between them. The CDR3 is CASGRTPGRANVLTF. The CDR3 coding sequence is TGTGCTAGTGGCCGGACACCTGGTAGGGCCAACGTCCTGACTTTC.

The J gene is TRBJ2-1, the V gene TRBV3-1 (or the pseudogene TRBV3-2); 10 bases are shared with TRBD2. The CDR3 runs to 16 residues. Germline V CDR1 and CDR2: LGHDT, YNNKEL (reference sequence). With 3 bases clipped from V and 6 bases from J, the junction kept 8 bases outside the gene matches. The CDR3 region has the DNA TGTGCCAGCAGCCATCGACTAGCGGGCCACCCCAATGAGCAGTTCTTC. Protein product: CASSHRLAGHPNEQFF.

The chain is built from TRBV11-3 and TRBJ1-1; no clear D gene. Germline V lookup: CDR1 SGHNT, CDR2 YENEEA. V gave up 5 bases and J gave up 1 base, with 8 bases separating them. The CDR3 has 13 residues. The CDR3: CASSVDQNTEAFF. CDR3 coding DNA: TGTGCCAGCAGCGTGGACCAGAACACTGAAGCTTTCTTT.

The chain employs TRBV6-5 and TRBJ2-7, with D perhaps matching TRBD1 or TRBD2 (5 bases each). V was shortened by 4 bases and J by 1 base, with 14 bases between the two germline ends. This CDR3 region has 15 residues. Germline lookup yields CDR1 MNHEY and CDR2 SVGAGI. The CDR3 region has the DNA TGTGCCAGCAGTTTTATCCGGGACCTGTCCTACGAGCAGTACTTC. Protein product: CASSFIRDLSYEQYF.

The chain recombines TRBV4-2 with TRBJ2-1; 10 bases are a match to TRBD1. Losses at the gene ends were 0 bases for V and 4 bases for J; bases not matched to a gene: 3. There are 16 residues in the CDR3. Looked up from germline, CDR1 is LGHNA and CDR2 is YNFKEQ. This chain's CDR3 is CASSQDSGQGYNEQFF. The CDR3 nucleotides read TGTGCCAGCAGCCAAGATTCGGGACAGGGGTACAATGAGCAGTTCTTC.

This rearrangement joins TRBV2 to TRBJ1-1, with unresolved D. Trimming removed 7 bases from V and 5 bases from J, with 11 bases in between. This CDR3 is 12 amino acids long. Germline V gives CDR1 SNHLY, CDR2 FYNNEI. This CDR3 is CASNLDGTEAFF. CDR3 DNA: TGTGCCAGCAACCTCGACGGGACTGAAGCTTTCTTT.

This chain links TRBV7-8 with TRBJ2-2; 11 bases align to TRBD1. V trimming: 5 bases; J trimming: 4 bases; junction bases outside the gene matches: 6. CDR1 is SGHVS and CDR2 is FQNEAQ in the germline V gene. This CDR3 is built from 16 residues. CDR3 sequence: CASSPGQGAFTGELFF. In DNA, the CDR3 is TGTGCCAGCAGCCCCGGACAGGGGGCCTTCACCGGGGAGCTGTTTTTT.

In the case of this clone: The identical CDR3 is also encoded by other nucleotide sequences in the sample. The V gene is TRBV7-8, the J gene TRBJ2-7; 8 nucleotides align to TRBD1. The CDR3 runs 13 residues. V lost 5 bases to trimming and J lost 2 bases; unmatched junction nucleotides: 2. Per the germline V gene, CDR1 is SGHVS and CDR2 is FQNEAQ. The CDR3 DNA follows: TGTGCCAGCAGCCGGGACAGGCCCTACGAGCAGTACTTC. Translation: CASSRDRPYEQYF.

The chain couples TRBV2 to TRBJ2-3; D ambiguous. The V end lost 7 bases, the J end lost 0 bases, and 8 bases lay between the germline ends. The CDR3 sequence is 13 residues long. In germline, CDR1 is SNHLY, CDR2 FYNNEI. The CDR3 spells CASIFGSTDTQYF. The CDR3 bases are TGTGCCAGCATATTCGGCAGCACAGATACGCAGTATTTT.